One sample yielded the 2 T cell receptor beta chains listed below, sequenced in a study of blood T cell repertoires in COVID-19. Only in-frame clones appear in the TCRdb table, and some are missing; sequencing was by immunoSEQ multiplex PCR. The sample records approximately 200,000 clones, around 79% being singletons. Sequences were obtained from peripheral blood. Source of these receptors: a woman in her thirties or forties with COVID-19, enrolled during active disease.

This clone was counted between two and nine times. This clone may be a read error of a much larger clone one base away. This CDR3 reads CASSLQGNQPQHF. The CDR3 coding sequence is TGTGCCAGCAGCTTACAGGGAAATCAGCCCCAGCATTTT. The chain joins TRBV7-2 to TRBJ1-5, with a possible D match to TRBD1 (5 bases). The CDR3 length is 13 residues. V shed 2 bases and J shed 4 bases, with 6 bases lying between them. Germline V gene lookup returns CDR1 SGHTA and CDR2 FQGNSA.

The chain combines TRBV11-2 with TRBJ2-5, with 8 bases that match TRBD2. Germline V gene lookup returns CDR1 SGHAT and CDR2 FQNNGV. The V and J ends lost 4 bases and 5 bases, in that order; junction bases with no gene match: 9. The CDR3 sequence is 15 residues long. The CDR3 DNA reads TGTGCCAGCAGCTCCACCCGGACTAGCCGGGAGACCCAGTACTTC. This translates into CASSSTRTSRETQYF.